This T cell receptor (beta chain) is from a study of cytotoxic CD8 clonotypes in ibrutinib-treated CLL. Produced via immunoSEQ multiplex PCR; TCRdb's table is partial and in-frame only. The data contain approximately 140,000 clones, 60% to 85% of them singletons. In this sample, this clone turned up a few times. CDR1 is SEHNR and CDR2 is FQNEAQ in the germline V gene (reference sequence). Trimming took 5 bases from V and 6 from J; bases not matched to a gene: 9. The CDR3 loop spans 15 amino acids. The receptor's source is a human donor with chronic lymphocytic leukemia. The sample was PBMCs, taken after 12 months of ibrutinib treatment. V and J are TRBV7-9 and TRBJ1-3; TRBD1 matches 8 bases. The CDR3 loop reads CASSQVETGENTIYF. CDR3 sequence (DNA): TGTGCCAGCAGCCAGGTCGAGACAGGGGAAAACACCATATATTTT.